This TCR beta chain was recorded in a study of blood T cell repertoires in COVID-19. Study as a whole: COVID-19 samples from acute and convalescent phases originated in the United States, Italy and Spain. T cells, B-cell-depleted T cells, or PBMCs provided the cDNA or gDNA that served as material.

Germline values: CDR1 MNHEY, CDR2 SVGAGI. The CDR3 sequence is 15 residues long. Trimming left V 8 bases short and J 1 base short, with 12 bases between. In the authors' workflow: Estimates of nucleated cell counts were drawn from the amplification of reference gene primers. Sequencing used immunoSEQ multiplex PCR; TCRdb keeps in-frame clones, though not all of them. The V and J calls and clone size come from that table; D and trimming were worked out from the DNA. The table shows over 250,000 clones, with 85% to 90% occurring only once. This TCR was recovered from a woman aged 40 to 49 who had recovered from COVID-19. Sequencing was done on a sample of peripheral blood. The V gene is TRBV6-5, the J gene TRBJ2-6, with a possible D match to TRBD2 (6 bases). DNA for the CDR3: TGTGCCAGCCATCTGGGGGGATCTGGGGCCAACGTCCTGACTTTC. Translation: CASHLGGSGANVLTF.